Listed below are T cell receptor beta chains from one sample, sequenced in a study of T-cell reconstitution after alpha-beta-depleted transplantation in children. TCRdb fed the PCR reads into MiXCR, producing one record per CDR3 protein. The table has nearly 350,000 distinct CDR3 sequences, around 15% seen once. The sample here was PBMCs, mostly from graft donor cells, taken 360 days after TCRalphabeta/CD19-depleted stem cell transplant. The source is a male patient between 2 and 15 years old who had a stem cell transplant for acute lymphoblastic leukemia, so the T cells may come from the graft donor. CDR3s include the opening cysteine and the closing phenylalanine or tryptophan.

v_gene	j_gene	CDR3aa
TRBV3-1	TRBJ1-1	CASSQEGGQTEAFF
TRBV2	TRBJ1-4	CASSERWGQGGSKRFF
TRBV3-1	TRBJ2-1	CASSPWEADEQFF
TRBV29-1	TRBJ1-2	CSVPQDRRYGYTF
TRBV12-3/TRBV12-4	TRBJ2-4	CASSLEGSTLAKNIQYF
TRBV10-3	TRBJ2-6	CAISGSGANVLTF
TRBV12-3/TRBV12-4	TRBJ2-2	CASDRGDTGELFF
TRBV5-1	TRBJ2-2	CASSPGLAGTPSNTGELFF
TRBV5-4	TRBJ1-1	CASSLPGRTVASSEAFF
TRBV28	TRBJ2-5	CASKGRTGRQETQYF
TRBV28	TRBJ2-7	CASSLGTVVMDYEQYF
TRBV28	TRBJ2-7	CASSSSGLLTHEQYF
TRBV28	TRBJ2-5	CASSLLPDPPEEGQYF
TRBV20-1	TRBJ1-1	CSAPNRGTLEAFF
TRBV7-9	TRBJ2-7	CASSLASGTGEKYEQYF
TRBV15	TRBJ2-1	CATSRDLGDEQFF
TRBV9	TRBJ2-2	CASSFVGQGFGELFF
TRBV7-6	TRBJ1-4	CASGRGPNEKLFF
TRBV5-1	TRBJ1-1	CASSLKTNTEAFF
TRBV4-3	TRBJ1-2	CASSQDRGRGGYTF
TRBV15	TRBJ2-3	CATSREPSGRAETDTQYF
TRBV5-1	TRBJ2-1	CASSLAGTYYNEQFF
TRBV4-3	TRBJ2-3	CASSQEGSFVSRYSTDTQYF
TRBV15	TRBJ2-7	CATSRDGALYEQYF
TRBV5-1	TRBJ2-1	CATGLVNNEQFF
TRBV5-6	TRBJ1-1	CASSRDRDTEAFF
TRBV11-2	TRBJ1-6	CASSSGQGTHLWGALHF
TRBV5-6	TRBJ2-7	CASSLGHRYYEQYF
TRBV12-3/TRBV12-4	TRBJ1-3	CASSTAVRAGNTIYF
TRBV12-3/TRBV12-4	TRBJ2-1	CASWGGDEQFF
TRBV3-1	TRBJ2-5	CASSHIQAETQYF
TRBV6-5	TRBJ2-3	CASSYRETDTQYF
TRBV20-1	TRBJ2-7	CSARDGGLAGYEQYF
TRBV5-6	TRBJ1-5	CASSLMSGISNQPQHF
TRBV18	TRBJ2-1	CASSWVAGYNEQFF
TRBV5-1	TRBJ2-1	CASSLNSRTGTSGYNEQFF
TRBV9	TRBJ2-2	CASSVRTANGELFF
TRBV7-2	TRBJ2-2	CASSRSGTGSGELFF
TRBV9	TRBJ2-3	CASSVRRRNADTQYF
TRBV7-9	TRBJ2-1	CASSLTAGGDNEQFF
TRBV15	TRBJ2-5	CATSRDKRRRYPQYF
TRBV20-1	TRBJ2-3	CSAAPPFGGTDTQYF
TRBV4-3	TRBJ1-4	CASSQEGISNEKLFF
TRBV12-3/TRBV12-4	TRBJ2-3	CASSPLAVTDTQYF
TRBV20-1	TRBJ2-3	CSAREWGHRTDTQYF
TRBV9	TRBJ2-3	CASSARTSSLGDTQYF
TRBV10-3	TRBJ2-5	CAISDRGTETQYF
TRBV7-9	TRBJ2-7	CASSSIPSGSYEQYF
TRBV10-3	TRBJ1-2	CAISEQIYGYTF
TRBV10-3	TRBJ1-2	CAISDLDRATNVYTF
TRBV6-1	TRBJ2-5	CASSEWQGLNQETQYF
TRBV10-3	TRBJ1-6	CAIRTGLMSPLHF
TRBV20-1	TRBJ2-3	CSASQRDATDTQYF
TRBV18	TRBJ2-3	CASSHNSGRTDTQYF